Presented here are 16 T cell receptor beta chains from one specimen sequenced in a study of cytomegalovirus exposure and HLA in healthy donors. Researchers ran the PCR with 60 Vbeta and 13 Jbeta primers. Sequencing was performed with immunoSEQ multiplex PCR; in TCRdb, only in-frame clones are kept and a portion is missing. The data hold some 110,000 clones, with about 10% observed a single time. Sample: PBMCs. The receptors here all came from a man aged 30 to 39 in good health and CMV-seronegative.

CDR3 nucleotide sequence: TGTGCCAGTACCTCCCGGGGAGGGGAGGGAAAACTGTTTTTT. Its protein product is CASTSRGGEGKLFF. The chain has TRBV19 and TRBJ1-4, with D possibly TRBD1 on 5 matching bases. This CDR3 has 14 amino acids. V dropped 7 bases and J dropped 10 bases, with 19 bases sitting between them. Germline V gene sequence: CDR1 LNHDA, CDR2 SQIVND (reference sequence).

The chain recombines TRBV10-3 with TRBJ2-1; D is uncertain. V was cut by 0 bases and J by 6 bases, with 15 bases left in between. From germline, CDR1 is ENHRY and CDR2 SYGVKD. The CDR3 extends over 16 amino acids. The CDR3 loop reads CAISESFLTTSNEQFF. As DNA, the CDR3 is TGTGCCATCAGTGAGTCCTTTCTCACTACTTCCAATGAGCAGTTCTTC.

The rearrangement uses TRBV5-4 and TRBJ2-2; 9 bases match TRBD1. Losses at the gene ends were 4 bases for V and 4 bases for J; bases not matched to a gene: 5. Germline CDR1 is SGHNT and CDR2 is YYREEE (reference sequence). CDR3 length: 15 amino acids. CDR3 in DNA: TGTGCCAGCAGCCCCGTACAGGGGGCCACCGGGGAGCTGTTTTTT. Translating gives CASSPVQGATGELFF.

This clone was found a few times. The chain combines TRBV5-1 with TRBJ2-3; 11 bases map to TRBD2. Unmatched junction bases numbered 3, after V lost 1 base and J lost 2 bases. Germline V gene lookup returns CDR1 SGHRS and CDR2 YFSETQ. The CDR3 contains 16 residues. The CDR3 loop is CASSLNSGRATDTQYF. CDR3 sequence (DNA): TGCGCCAGCAGCTTGAATAGCGGGAGGGCCACAGATACGCAGTATTTT. Full variable domain (rest looked up from reference TRBV5-1 and TRBJ2-3): KAGVTQTPRYLIKTRGQQVTLSCSPISGHRSVSWYQQTPGQGLQFLFEYFSETQRNKGNFPGRFSGRQFSNSRSEMNVSTLELGDSALYLCASSLNSGRATDTQYFGPGTRLTVL.

The chain is built from TRBV27 and TRBJ1-5; 9 bases fit TRBD1. The V segment lost 2 bases and the J segment 4 bases; nucleotides outside the gene matches: 0. Germline CDR1 MNHEY, CDR2 SMNVEV (reference sequence). The CDR3 length is 14 residues. The CDR3 loop reads CASSLGQGNQPQHF. CDR3 coding DNA: TGTGCCAGCAGTTTAGGACAGGGGAATCAGCCCCAGCATTTT.

This chain links TRBV4-2 with TRBJ1-2, with a possible D match to TRBD1 (5 bases). CDR1 LGHNA and CDR2 YNFKEQ come from the germline V gene. V was clipped by 0 bases and J by 5 bases, with 13 bases between them. The CDR3 loop spans 15 amino acids. The CDR3 bases are TGTGCCAGCAGCCAAGAGGCGCAGGGCTGGTATGGCTACACCTTC. As protein: CASSQEAQGWYGYTF.

This clone was seen more than once but under ten times. V is TRBV28 and J is TRBJ1-5, with 7 bases fitting TRBD1. Germline lookup yields CDR1 MDHEN and CDR2 SYDVKM. This CDR3 is 15 amino acids long. Unmatched junction bases numbered 5, after V lost 2 bases and J lost 4 bases. The CDR3 nucleotides are TGTGCCAGCAGTTTAAGACAGGGAGTAAATCAGCCCCAGCATTTT. Translating gives CASSLRQGVNQPQHF. Combining the CDR3 with reference TRBV28 and TRBJ1-5 gives the whole variable domain DVKVTQSSRYLVKRTGEKVFLECVQDMDHENMFWYRQDPGLGLRLIYFSYDVKMKEKGDIPEGYSVSREKKERFSLILESASTNQTSMYLCASSLRQGVNQPQHFGDGTRLSIL.

This clone was counted only a few times. V is TRBV2 and J is TRBJ2-7; D is undetermined. Germline V gene data show CDR1 as SNHLY and CDR2 as FYNNEI. Trimming shortened V by 0 bases and J by 5 bases, and 5 bases separated the two germline ends. The CDR3 is made up of 12 amino acids. This CDR3 is CASSEASHEQYF. The CDR3 coding sequence is TGTGCCAGCAGTGAAGCGTCTCACGAGCAGTACTTC.

This clone was seen only a few times. The J gene is TRBJ2-3, the V gene TRBV13; D remains unclear. Looked up from germline, CDR1 is PRHDT and CDR2 is FYEKMQ (reference sequence). Trimming took off 2 bases at V and 4 bases at J, with 7 bases between the two ends. The CDR3 spans 13 residues. CDR3 in DNA: TGTGCCAGCAGCTTACGGTTTTCAGATACGCAGTATTTT. Residues: CASSLRFSDTQYF.

This clone was counted only a few times. The chain uses TRBV28 and TRBJ2-1; D perhaps matches TRBD2 (5 bases). The ends were cut back, 5 bases at V and 5 bases at J, with 22 bases in the middle. CDR1 and CDR2 (germline): MDHEN, SYDVKM. This CDR3 contains 17 residues. This CDR3 is CASSPGLGQLNDNEQFF. CDR3 bases: TGTGCCAGCAGTCCAGGACTTGGGCAGCTCAACGACAATGAGCAGTTCTTC.

The chain couples TRBV27 to TRBJ1-5; tentatively, D is TRBD1 (5 bases). Germline assignment: CDR1 MNHEY and CDR2 SMNVEV (reference sequence). V was trimmed by 6 bases and J by 3 bases, leaving 9 bases between them. The CDR3 runs 13 residues. The chain's CDR3 is CASRRQINQPQHF. DNA for the CDR3: TGTGCCAGCAGAAGACAGATCAATCAGCCCCAGCATTTT.

This clone was detected only a few times. This chain joins TRBV27 and TRBJ2-7, with a possible D match to TRBD2 (5 bases). Looked up from germline, CDR1 is MNHEY and CDR2 is SMNVEV (reference sequence). This CDR3 is 13 amino acids long. The ends were cut back, 1 base at V and 7 bases at J, with 11 bases in the middle. CDR3 region: CASSLYGVGEQYF. The CDR3 nucleotides are TGTGCCAGCAGTTTATACGGGGTAGGAGAGCAGTACTTC.

The chain employs TRBV11-2 and TRBJ1-1, with 10 bases aligning to TRBD1. Germline assignment: CDR1 SGHAT and CDR2 FQNNGV. This CDR3 region has 17 residues. Trimming cost V 5 bases and J 0 bases; bases outside gene matches: 9. CDR3 sequence (DNA): TGTGCCAGCAGCGGACGCGGGACAGGGGAAATGAACACTGAAGCTTTCTTT. Protein: CASSGRGTGEMNTEAFF. Together with reference TRBV11-2 and TRBJ1-1, the CDR3 gives the full variable domain: EAGVAQSPRYKIIEKRQSVAFWCNPISGHATLYWYQQILGQGPKLLIQFQNNGVVDDSQLPKDRFSAERLKGVDSTLKIQPAKLEDSAVYLCASSGRGTGEMNTEAFFGQGTRLTVV.

The rearrangement links TRBV6-1 to TRBJ2-5; 7 bases line up with TRBD2. Per the germline V gene, CDR1 is MNHNS and CDR2 is SASEGT. J was trimmed by 5 bases and V by 3 bases; bases with no gene match: 6. The CDR3 runs to 14 residues. CDR3 coding DNA: TGTGCCAGCAGTGATAAAGGGCGGGGGGAGACCCAGTACTTC. Translated, it gives CASSDKGRGETQYF.

This rearrangement joins TRBV28 to TRBJ2-1; a possible D gene is TRBD2 (7 bases). V shed 7 bases and J shed 7 bases, with 32 bases lying between them. CDR1 and CDR2 from the germline V gene are MDHEN and SYDVKM. This CDR3 contains 19 residues. The CDR3 bases are TGTGCCAGCATCCTGGGGGGGGCTAGCGGACTTGGGAGTAAAAATGAGCAGTTCTTC. This sequence encodes CASILGGASGLGSKNEQFF.

This rearrangement joins TRBV10-2 to TRBJ1-4; D gene uncertain. This CDR3 comprises 12 residues. Germline values: CDR1 WSHSY, CDR2 SAAADI. V was trimmed by 6 bases and J by 10 bases, leaving 12 bases between them. The CDR3 here is CASRTEGGKLFF. The CDR3 DNA is TGCGCCAGCAGGACCGAGGGTGGAAAACTGTTTTTT.